The 7 T cell receptor beta chains below were found in one sample sequenced in a study of T cell responses to AZD1222 COVID-19 vaccine. Assay: immunoSEQ multiplex PCR; the TCRdb copy retains only in-frame clones and omits some. The sample records 100,000 to 120,000 clones, around nine tenths being singletons. The material sequenced was peripheral blood, taken on day 0 of AZD1222 vaccination. The origin of the receptors is an adult in good health.

V and J are TRBV15 and TRBJ2-7, with 12 bases identical to TRBD2. The CDR3 length is 16 residues. Germline lookup yields CDR1 LNHNV and CDR2 YYDKDF (reference sequence). The V gene end was trimmed by 6 bases and the J gene end by 2 bases; junction bases not matched to a gene: 8. CDR3 in amino acids: CATRTGTSGPPYEQYF. The CDR3 DNA sequence: TGTGCCACCAGAACCGGGACTAGCGGGCCCCCCTACGAGCAGTACTTC.

The V call is TRBV7-2, the J call TRBJ2-1; 12 nucleotides align to TRBD2. The germline CDR1 and CDR2 sequences are SGHTA and FQGNSA. The CDR3 runs 17 residues. J gave up 0 bases and V 5 bases, and 5 bases lay outside the gene matches. This CDR3 reads CASSIWTSGASYNEQFF. The CDR3 DNA reads TGTGCCAGCAGCATATGGACTAGCGGGGCCTCCTACAATGAGCAGTTCTTC.

The gene calls are TRBV5-1 and TRBJ2-1; the D gene could be TRBD1 or TRBD2 (5 bases each). Per the germline V gene, CDR1 is SGHRS and CDR2 is YFSETQ. The CDR3 runs to 14 residues. With 0 bases removed from V and 8 bases from J, the gap between germline ends came to 12 bases. CDR3 protein: CASSLAGPLDEQFF. The CDR3 nucleotides read TGCGCCAGCAGCTTGGCGGGACCCCTTGATGAGCAGTTCTTC.

About this clone: A read error may produce the germline difference seen at one junction end. J is TRBJ2-1 and V is TRBV7-8; D perhaps matches TRBD2 (5 bases). Germline V gene sequence: CDR1 SGHVS, CDR2 FQNEAQ. This CDR3 is built from 12 residues. The CDR3 loop is CASSLARSEQFF. The DNA of the CDR3 is TGTGCCAGCAGCCTAGCCAGGAGTGAGCAGTTCTTC.

CDR3 coding DNA: TGCAGCGCGAGGGGGGTTAATGAAAAACTGTTTTTT. Translation gives CSARGVNEKLFF. The chain combines TRBV29-1 with TRBJ1-4; tentatively, D is TRBD1 (6 bases). CDR3 length: 12 amino acids. CDR1 SQVTM and CDR2 ANQGSEA come from the germline V gene. The V and J ends lost 7 bases and 4 bases respectively, with 10 bases between them.

The rearrangement links TRBV19 to TRBJ2-7, with D unresolved. Per the germline V gene, CDR1 is LNHDA and CDR2 is SQIVND (reference sequence). V lost 3 bases and J 4 bases, leaving 19 bases between the germline ends. The CDR3 runs 16 residues. The CDR3 DNA reads as TGTGCCAGTAGTATCTATGCGAACAGAGGAAGTTACGAGCAGTACTTC. It encodes CASSIYANRGSYEQYF.

The chain couples TRBV5-4 to TRBJ2-1, with 9 nucleotides matching TRBD1. Germline loops: CDR1 SGHNT, CDR2 YYREEE (reference sequence). This CDR3 has 15 amino acids. V gave up 6 bases and J gave up 7 bases; unmatched junction bases: 11. This chain's CDR3 is CASTSGGTGINEQFF. In nucleotides, the CDR3 is TGTGCCAGCACCTCGGGCGGGACAGGGATTAATGAGCAGTTCTTC.